The sequence of this TCR beta chain was determined in a study of T-cell reconstitution after alpha-beta-depleted transplantation in children. Notes on this clonotype: Its cognate antigen is unknown. A much larger clone lies a single base off, so this may be a read error.

General study results and limits: Once a year had passed after transplant, T-cell counts and diversity came mostly from newly produced T cells. Two months or so post-transplant, alpha-beta T cells reportedly derived from several hundred expanded graft clones.

The CDR3 covers 17 residues. The junction had 12 bases not matched to a gene; V was cut back by 2 bases and J by 4 bases. CDR1 and CDR2 from the germline V gene are SGHTA and FQGNSA. Unique molecular identifiers were incorporated during preparation of the TCRbeta library. TCRdb recomputed calls from the PCR reads with MiXCR, one row per CDR3 protein. The table has 600,000 to 800,000 distinct CDR3 sequences, around 12% seen once; the top ten hold 0.65% to 0.9%. The sample was PBMCs, taken before TCRalphabeta/CD19-depleted stem cell transplant. The origin of this receptor is a girl aged 2 to 10 with congenital amegakaryocytic thrombocytopenia, due to receive a stem cell transplant. The chain carries TRBV7-2 and TRBJ2-7; 9 nucleotides match TRBD2. In DNA form, the CDR3 reads TGTGCCAGCAGCTTAACGGGACCAGCGGGAGGTGGATACGAGCAGTACTTC. Protein: CASSLTGPAGGGYEQYF. The variable domain in full, completed from reference TRBV7-2 and TRBJ2-7, reads GAGVSQSPSNKVTEKGKDVELRCDPISGHTALYWYRQSLGQGLEFLIYFQGNSAPDKSGLPSDRFSAERTGGSVSTLTIQRTQQEDSAVYLCASSLTGPAGGGYEQYFGPGTRLTVT.